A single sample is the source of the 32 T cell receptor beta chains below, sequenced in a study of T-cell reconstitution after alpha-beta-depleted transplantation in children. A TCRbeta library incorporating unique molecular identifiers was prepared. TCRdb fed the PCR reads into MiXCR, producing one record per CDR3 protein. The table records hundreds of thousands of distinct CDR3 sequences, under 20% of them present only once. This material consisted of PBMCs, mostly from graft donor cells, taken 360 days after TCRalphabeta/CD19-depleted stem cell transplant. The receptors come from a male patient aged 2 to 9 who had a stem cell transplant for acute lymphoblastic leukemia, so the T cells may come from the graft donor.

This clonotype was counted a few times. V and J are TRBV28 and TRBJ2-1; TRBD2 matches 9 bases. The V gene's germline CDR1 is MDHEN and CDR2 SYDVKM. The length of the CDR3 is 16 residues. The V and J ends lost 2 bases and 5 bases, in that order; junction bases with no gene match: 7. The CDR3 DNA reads TGTGCCAGCAGTTTACTGGGGCCTAGCGGGAACAATGAGCAGTTCTTC. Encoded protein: CASSLLGPSGNNEQFF.

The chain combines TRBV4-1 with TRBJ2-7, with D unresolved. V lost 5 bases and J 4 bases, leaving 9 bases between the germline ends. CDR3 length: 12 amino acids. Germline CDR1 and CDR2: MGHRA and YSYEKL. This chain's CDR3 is CASSSPRYEQYF. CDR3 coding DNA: TGCGCCAGCAGCTCGCCCCGATACGAGCAGTACTTC.

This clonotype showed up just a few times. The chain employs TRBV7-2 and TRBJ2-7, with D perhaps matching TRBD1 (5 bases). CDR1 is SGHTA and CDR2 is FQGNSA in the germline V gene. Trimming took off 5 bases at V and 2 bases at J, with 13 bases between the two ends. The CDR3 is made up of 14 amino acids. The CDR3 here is CASSLRQGPYEQYF. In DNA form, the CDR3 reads TGTGCCAGCAGCCTCCGGCAGGGCCCCTACGAGCAGTACTTC.

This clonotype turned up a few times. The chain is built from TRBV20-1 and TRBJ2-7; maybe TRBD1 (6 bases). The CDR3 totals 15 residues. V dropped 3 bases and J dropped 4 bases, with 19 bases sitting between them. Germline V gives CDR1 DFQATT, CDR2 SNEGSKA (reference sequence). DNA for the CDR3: TGCAGTGCTAGGTCAGGGGCACAGAGGGCTTACGAGCAGTACTTC. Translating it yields CSARSGAQRAYEQYF.

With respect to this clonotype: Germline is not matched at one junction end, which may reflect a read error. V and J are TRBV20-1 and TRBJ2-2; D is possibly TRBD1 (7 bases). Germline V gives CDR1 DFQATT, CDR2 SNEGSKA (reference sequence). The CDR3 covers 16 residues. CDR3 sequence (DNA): TGCAGTGCCAGAGGGGGCGTAGGGGGGATCACCGGGGAGCTGTTTTTT. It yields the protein CSARGGVGGITGELFF.

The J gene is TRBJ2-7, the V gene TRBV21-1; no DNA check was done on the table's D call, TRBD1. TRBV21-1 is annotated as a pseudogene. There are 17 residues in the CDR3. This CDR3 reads CASSKVKGRDGIYEQYF. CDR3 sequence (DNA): TGTGCCAGCAGCAAAGTTAAAGGTCGGGACGGAATCTACGAGCAGTACTTC.

CDR3 bases: TGCGCCAGCAGCCAAGAAGCCCCACTAGCCCCGACCTACGAGCAGTACTTC. Residues: CASSQEAPLAPTYEQYF. This rearrangement joins TRBV4-1 to TRBJ2-7, with D possibly being TRBD2 (6 bases). The CDR3 is 17 residues long. CDR1 and CDR2 (germline): MGHRA, YSYEKL. The V and J ends lost 0 bases and 2 bases respectively, with 17 bases between them.

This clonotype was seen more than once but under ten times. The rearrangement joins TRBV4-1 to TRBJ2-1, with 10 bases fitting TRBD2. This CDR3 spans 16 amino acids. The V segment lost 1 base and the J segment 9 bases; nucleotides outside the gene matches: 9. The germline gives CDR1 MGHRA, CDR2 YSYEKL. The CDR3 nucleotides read TGCGCCAGCAGCCAAGCGGCCCTAGCGGGAGTGGCTGAGCAGTTCTTC. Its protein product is CASSQAALAGVAEQFF.

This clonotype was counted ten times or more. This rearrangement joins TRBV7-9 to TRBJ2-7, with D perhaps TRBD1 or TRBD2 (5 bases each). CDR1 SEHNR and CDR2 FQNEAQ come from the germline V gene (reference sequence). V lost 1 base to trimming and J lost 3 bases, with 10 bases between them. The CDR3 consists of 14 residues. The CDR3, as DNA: TGTGCCAGCAGCTTAGGGGGACCGAACTACGAGCAGTACTTC. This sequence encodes CASSLGGPNYEQYF.

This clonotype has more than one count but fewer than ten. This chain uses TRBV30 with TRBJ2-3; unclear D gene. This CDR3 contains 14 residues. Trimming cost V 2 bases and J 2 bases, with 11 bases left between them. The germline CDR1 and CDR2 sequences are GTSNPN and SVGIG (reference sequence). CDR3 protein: CAWSNPGFTDTQYF. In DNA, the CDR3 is TGTGCCTGGAGTAATCCGGGTTTCACAGATACGCAGTATTTT.

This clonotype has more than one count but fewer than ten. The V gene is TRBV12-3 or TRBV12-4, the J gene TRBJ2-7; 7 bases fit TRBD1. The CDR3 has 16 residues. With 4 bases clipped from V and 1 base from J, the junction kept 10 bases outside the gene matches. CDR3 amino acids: CASSSTLGTDSYEQYF. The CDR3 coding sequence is TGTGCCAGCAGTTCAACCCTAGGGACAGATTCCTACGAGCAGTACTTC.

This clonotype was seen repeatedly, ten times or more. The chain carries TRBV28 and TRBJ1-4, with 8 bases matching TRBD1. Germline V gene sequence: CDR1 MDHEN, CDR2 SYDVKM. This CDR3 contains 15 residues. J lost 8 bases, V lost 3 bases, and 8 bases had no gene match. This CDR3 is CASSFQDRVREKLFF. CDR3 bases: TGTGCCAGCAGTTTTCAGGACAGGGTACGCGAAAAACTGTTTTTT.

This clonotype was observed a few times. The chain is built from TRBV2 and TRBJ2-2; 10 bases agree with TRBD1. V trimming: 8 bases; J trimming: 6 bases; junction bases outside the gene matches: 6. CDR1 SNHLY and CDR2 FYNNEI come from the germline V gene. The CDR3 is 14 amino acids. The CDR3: CASQRQGAAGELFF. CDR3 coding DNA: TGTGCCAGCCAGAGACAGGGGGCAGCCGGGGAGCTGTTTTTT.

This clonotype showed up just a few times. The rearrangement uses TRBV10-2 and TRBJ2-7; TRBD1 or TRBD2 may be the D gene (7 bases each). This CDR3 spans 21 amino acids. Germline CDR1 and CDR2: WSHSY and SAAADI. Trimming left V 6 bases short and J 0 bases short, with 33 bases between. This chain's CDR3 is CASRNTRQGGIQSLSSYEQYF. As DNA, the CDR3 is TGCGCCAGCAGGAATACCCGGCAGGGGGGGATTCAGTCCCTGAGCTCCTACGAGCAGTACTTC.

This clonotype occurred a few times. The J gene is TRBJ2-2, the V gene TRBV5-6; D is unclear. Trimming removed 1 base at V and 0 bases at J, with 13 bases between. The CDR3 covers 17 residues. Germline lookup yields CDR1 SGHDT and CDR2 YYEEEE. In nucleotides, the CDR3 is TGTGCCAGCAGCTTGTTCGGGTCTTCATCGAACACCGGGGAGCTGTTTTTT. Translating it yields CASSLFGSSSNTGELFF.

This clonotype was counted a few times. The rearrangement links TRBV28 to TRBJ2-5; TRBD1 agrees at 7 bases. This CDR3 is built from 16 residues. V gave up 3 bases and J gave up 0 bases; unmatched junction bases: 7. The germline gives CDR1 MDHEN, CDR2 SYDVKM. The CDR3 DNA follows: TGTGCCAGCAGTTTCCGACAGGGACCCTACCAAGAGACCCAGTACTTC. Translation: CASSFRQGPYQETQYF.

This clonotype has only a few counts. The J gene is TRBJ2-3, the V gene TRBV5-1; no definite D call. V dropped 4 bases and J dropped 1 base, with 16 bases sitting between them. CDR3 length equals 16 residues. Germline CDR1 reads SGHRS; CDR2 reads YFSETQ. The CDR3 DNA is TGCGCCAGCAGCCTCGCCCCCGGGCCCCGCACAGATACGCAGTATTTT. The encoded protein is CASSLAPGPRTDTQYF.

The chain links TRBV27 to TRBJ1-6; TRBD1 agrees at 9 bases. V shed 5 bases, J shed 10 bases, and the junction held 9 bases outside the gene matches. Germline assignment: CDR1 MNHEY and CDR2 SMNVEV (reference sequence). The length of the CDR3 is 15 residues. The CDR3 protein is CASSLYGQGRSPLHF. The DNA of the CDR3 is TGTGCCAGCAGTCTCTATGGACAGGGGCGGTCACCCCTCCACTTT.

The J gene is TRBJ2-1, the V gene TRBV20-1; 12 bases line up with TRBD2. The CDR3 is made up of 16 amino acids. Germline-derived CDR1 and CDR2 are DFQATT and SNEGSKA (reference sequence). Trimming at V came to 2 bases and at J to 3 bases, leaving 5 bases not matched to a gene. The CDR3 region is CSARRSSGRVYNEQFF. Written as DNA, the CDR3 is TGCAGTGCTAGAAGGTCTAGCGGGAGGGTCTACAATGAGCAGTTCTTC.

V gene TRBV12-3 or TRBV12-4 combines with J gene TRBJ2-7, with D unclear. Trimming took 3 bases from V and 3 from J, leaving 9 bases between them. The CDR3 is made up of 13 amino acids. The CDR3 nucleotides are TGTGCCAGCAGTTTGCAGACTGTCTACGAGCAGTACTTC. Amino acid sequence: CASSLQTVYEQYF.

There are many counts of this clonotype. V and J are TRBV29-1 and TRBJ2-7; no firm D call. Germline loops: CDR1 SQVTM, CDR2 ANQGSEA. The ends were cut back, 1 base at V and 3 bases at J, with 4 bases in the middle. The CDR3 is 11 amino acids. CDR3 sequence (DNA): TGCAGCGTTGAAGCAGACTACGAGCAGTACTTC. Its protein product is CSVEADYEQYF.

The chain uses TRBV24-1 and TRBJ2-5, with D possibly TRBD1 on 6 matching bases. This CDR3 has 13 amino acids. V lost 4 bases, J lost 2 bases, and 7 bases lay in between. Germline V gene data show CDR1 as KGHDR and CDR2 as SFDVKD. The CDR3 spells CATSDRGQETQYF. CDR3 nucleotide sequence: TGTGCCACCAGTGACAGGGGACAAGAGACCCAGTACTTC.

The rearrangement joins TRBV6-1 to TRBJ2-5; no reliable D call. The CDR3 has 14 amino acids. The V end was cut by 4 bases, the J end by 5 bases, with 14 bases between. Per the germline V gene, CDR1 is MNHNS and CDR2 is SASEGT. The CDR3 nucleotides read TGTGCCAGCAGTGGCATAGGACGACGCGAGACCCAGTACTTC. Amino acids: CASSGIGRRETQYF.

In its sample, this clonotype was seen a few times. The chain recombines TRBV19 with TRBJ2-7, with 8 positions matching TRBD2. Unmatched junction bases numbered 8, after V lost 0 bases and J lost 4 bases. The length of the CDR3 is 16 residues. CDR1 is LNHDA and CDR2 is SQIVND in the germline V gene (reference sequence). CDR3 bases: TGTGCCAGTAGTATAGACTTAGAGCGGGAGTTGTACGAGCAGTACTTC. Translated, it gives CASSIDLERELYEQYF. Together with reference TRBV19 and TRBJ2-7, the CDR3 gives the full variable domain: DGGITQSPKYLFRKEGQNVTLSCEQNLNHDAMYWYRQDPGQGLRLIYYSQIVNDFQKGDIAEGYSVSREKKESFPLTVTSAQKNPTAFYLCASSIDLERELYEQYFGPGTRLTVT.

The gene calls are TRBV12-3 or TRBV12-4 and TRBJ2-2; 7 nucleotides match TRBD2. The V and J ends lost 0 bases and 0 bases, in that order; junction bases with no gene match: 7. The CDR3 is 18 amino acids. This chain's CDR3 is CASSLARLANSNTGELFF. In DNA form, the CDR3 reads TGTGCCAGCAGTTTAGCCAGACTAGCCAATTCGAACACCGGGGAGCTGTTTTTT.

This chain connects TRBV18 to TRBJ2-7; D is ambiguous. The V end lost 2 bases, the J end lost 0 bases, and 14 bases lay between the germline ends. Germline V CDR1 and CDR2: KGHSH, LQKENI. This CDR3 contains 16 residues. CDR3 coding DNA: TGTGCCAGCTCACCAATCCAACTGGACGGCTCCTACGAGCAGTACTTC. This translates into CASSPIQLDGSYEQYF.

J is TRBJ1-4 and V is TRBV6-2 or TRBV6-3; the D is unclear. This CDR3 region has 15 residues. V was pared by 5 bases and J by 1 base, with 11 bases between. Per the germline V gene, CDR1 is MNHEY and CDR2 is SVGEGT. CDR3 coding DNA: TGTGCCAGCAGTATCCCTAGAGGAACTAATGAAAAACTGTTTTTT. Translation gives CASSIPRGTNEKLFF.

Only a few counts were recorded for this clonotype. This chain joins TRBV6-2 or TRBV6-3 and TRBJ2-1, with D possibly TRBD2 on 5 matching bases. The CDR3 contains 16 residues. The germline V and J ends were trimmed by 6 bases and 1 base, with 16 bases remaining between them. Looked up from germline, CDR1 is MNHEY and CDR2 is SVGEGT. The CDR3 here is CASRPLALWSYNEQFF. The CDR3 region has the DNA TGTGCCAGCAGACCCCTAGCCCTTTGGTCCTACAATGAGCAGTTCTTC.

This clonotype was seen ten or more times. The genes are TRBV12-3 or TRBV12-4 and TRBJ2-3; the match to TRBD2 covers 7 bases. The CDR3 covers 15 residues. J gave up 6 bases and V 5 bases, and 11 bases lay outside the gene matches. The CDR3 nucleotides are TGTGCCAGCAGTGCGGGAGCTCTAATGAGGGATACGCAGTATTTT. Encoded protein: CASSAGALMRDTQYF.

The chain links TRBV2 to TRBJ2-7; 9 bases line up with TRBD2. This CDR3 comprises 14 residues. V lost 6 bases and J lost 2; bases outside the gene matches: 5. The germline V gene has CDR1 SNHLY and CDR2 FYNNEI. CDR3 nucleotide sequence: TGTGCCAGCAGAGGGACTAGCTCAGCCTACGAGCAGTACTTC. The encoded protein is CASRGTSSAYEQYF.

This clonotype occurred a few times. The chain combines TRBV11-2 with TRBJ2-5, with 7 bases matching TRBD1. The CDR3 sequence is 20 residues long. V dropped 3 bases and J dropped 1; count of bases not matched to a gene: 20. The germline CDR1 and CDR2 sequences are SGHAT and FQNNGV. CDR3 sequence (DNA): TGTGCCAGCAGCTTTAGAGGGGAAATAGGGACAGTAGGTCGCCAAGAGACCCAGTACTTC. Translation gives CASSFRGEIGTVGRQETQYF.

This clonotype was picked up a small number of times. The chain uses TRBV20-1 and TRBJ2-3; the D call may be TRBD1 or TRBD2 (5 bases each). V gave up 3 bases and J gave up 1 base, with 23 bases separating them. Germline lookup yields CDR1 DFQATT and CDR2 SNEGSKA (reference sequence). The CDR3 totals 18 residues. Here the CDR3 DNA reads TGCAGTGCTAGTTACGAGGGACGGGGAGCTGTAGGCACAGATACGCAGTATTTT. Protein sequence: CSASYEGRGAVGTDTQYF.